Below, 18 T cell receptor beta chains from the same sample are listed, as sequenced in a study of response to subunit inactivated influenza vaccine. TCRdb re-called the RT-PCR reads through MiXCR, storing one row per CDR3 protein. Here the sample spans 290,000 or so distinct CDR3 sequences, approximately 20% being singletons. The specimen was PBMCs from blood, collected less than 22 months after vaccination. The receptors were sampled from a man between 50 and 70 years old who received an inactivated influenza vaccine.

The CDR3 DNA is TGCGCCAGCAGCGCCGGACTAGCGGGGGATCAAGAGACCCAGTACTTC. Its protein product is CASSAGLAGDQETQYF. This chain connects TRBV5-1 to TRBJ2-5; TRBD2 agrees at 13 bases. Trimming took 4 bases from V and 2 from J; bases not matched to a gene: 5. Germline V CDR1 and CDR2: SGHRS, YFSETQ. The CDR3 sequence is 16 residues long. Together with reference TRBV5-1 and TRBJ2-5, the CDR3 gives the full variable domain: KAGVTQTPRYLIKTRGQQVTLSCSPISGHRSVSWYQQTPGQGLQFLFEYFSETQRNKGNFPGRFSGRQFSNSRSEMNVSTLELGDSALYLCASSAGLAGDQETQYFGPGTRLLVL.

In its sample, this clonotype was seen a few times. V gene TRBV29-1 combines with J gene TRBJ1-1; D is ambiguous. This CDR3 spans 16 amino acids. The V gene lost 1 base and the J gene lost 11 bases, with 26 bases spanning the gap. The germline CDR1 and CDR2 sequences are SQVTM and ANQGSEA. The CDR3: CSVEGSPQRPLPGAFF. CDR3 bases: TGCAGCGTTGAAGGGTCCCCACAGCGACCCCTCCCAGGCGCTTTCTTT. Full variable domain (rest looked up from reference TRBV29-1 and TRBJ1-1): SAVISQKPSRDICQRGTSLTIQCQVDSQVTMMFWYRQQPGQSLTLIATANQGSEATYESGFVIDKFPISRPNLTFSTLTVSNMSPEDSSIYLCSVEGSPQRPLPGAFFGQGTRLTVV.

This clonotype showed up just a few times. At one end, the junction sequence differs from germline, possibly due to a read error. The J gene is TRBJ1-1, the V gene TRBV7-7; the D is unclear. Germline CDR1 SSHAT, CDR2 FNYEAQ (reference sequence). The CDR3 has 9 residues. In nucleotides, the CDR3 is TGTGCTAGCAGCATAGACGCTTTCTTT. It encodes CASSIDAFF.

This chain joins TRBV7-9 and TRBJ1-4; a weak D match, TRBD1 (5 bases). Germline-derived CDR1 and CDR2 are SEHNR and FQNEAQ (reference sequence). This CDR3 spans 15 amino acids. Trimming stripped 1 base from V and 8 bases from J, with 14 bases between. This CDR3 reads CASSLGGGTGEKLFF. CDR3 DNA sequence: TGTGCCAGCAGCTTAGGGGGGGGGACTGGCGAAAAACTGTTTTTT.

The rearrangement links TRBV29-1 to TRBJ1-1; D is possibly TRBD1 (5 bases). The CDR3 extends over 14 amino acids. The germline V and J ends were trimmed by 4 bases and 0 bases, with 12 bases remaining between them. The germline gives CDR1 SQVTM, CDR2 ANQGSEA. The CDR3 nucleotides are TGCAGCGTTGCCGCCGGGACGGTGAACACTGAAGCTTTCTTT. Translated: CSVAAGTVNTEAFF.

The chain recombines TRBV20-1 with TRBJ1-4; a possible D gene is TRBD1 (6 bases). The germline gives CDR1 DFQATT, CDR2 SNEGSKA (reference sequence). The CDR3 loop spans 13 amino acids. With 2 bases removed from V and 5 bases from J, the gap between germline ends came to 9 bases. The CDR3 sequence: CSARRGANEKLFF. The CDR3 DNA follows: TGCAGTGCTAGAAGGGGGGCAAATGAAAAACTGTTTTTT.

This clonotype came up a few times. The V and J genes are TRBV7-8 and TRBJ2-3; D remains ambiguous. V shed 5 bases and J shed 6 bases, with 12 bases lying between them. The CDR3 loop spans 13 amino acids. Germline CDR1 and CDR2: SGHVS and FQNEAQ. The CDR3 DNA sequence: TGTGCCAGCAGCCAAAGCCGTGTCGATACGCAGTATTTT. It specifies CASSQSRVDTQYF. Together with reference TRBV7-8 and TRBJ2-3, the CDR3 gives the full variable domain: GAGVSQSPRYKVAKRGQDVALRCDPISGHVSLFWYQQALGQGPEFLTYFQNEAQLDKSGLPSDRFFAERPEGSVSTLKIQRTQQEDSAVYLCASSQSRVDTQYFGPGTRLTVL.

This clonotype appeared a single time. The chain uses TRBV11-2 and TRBJ2-2; TRBD2 agrees at 14 bases. The V gene end was trimmed by 5 bases and the J gene end by 0 bases; junction bases not matched to a gene: 8. The CDR3 is 19 amino acids. Germline CDR1 is SGHAT and CDR2 is FQNNGV. CDR3 coding DNA: TGTGCCAGCAGCCCCCGGACTAGCGGGGGGCTCGCGAACACCGGGGAGCTGTTTTTT. Protein: CASSPRTSGGLANTGELFF.

The CDR3 protein is CAISESLAGGGYNEQFF. DNA of the CDR3: TGTGCCATCAGTGAGTCCCTAGCGGGAGGGGGGTACAATGAGCAGTTCTTC. V usage is TRBV10-3 and J usage is TRBJ2-1, with 12 bases fitting TRBD2. The CDR3 spans 17 residues. V trimming: 0 bases; J trimming: 4 bases; junction bases outside the gene matches: 4. Per germline, CDR1 ENHRY and CDR2 SYGVKD.

This clonotype was observed a few times. The chain has TRBV11-2 and TRBJ1-6; D is possibly TRBD1 (5 bases). Per the germline V gene, CDR1 is SGHAT and CDR2 is FQNNGV. The CDR3 is made up of 18 amino acids. Trimming took 4 bases from V and 2 from J, leaving 18 bases between them. CDR3 coding DNA: TGTGCCAGCAGCTCCCGGGACGGACCACTTCCCTATAATTCACCCCTCCACTTT. It specifies CASSSRDGPLPYNSPLHF.

The rearrangement links TRBV10-3 to TRBJ2-1, with D perhaps TRBD2 (6 bases). Per the germline V gene, CDR1 is ENHRY and CDR2 is SYGVKD. V was shortened by 10 bases and J by 12 bases, with 22 bases between the two germline ends. This CDR3 has 13 residues. CDR3 sequence: CATATKTGGTQFF. For the CDR3, the DNA is TGTGCCACCGCAACCAAAACCGGCGGGACGCAGTTCTTC.

This clonotype has ten or more counts. The genes are TRBV20-1 and TRBJ1-3; D gene ambiguous. V gave up 5 bases and J gave up 2 bases, with 4 bases separating them. The germline gives CDR1 DFQATT, CDR2 SNEGSKA (reference sequence). This CDR3 region has 11 residues. The CDR3: CSAYAGNTIYF. In nucleotides, the CDR3 is TGCAGTGCTTACGCTGGAAACACCATATATTTT.

The chain employs TRBV5-6 and TRBJ2-3; D might be TRBD1 (5 bases). Trimming took off 4 bases at V and 2 bases at J, with 8 bases between the two ends. Germline V gene data show CDR1 as SGHDT and CDR2 as YYEEEE. The CDR3 runs 13 residues. CDR3 residues: CASSRQSTDTQYF. The CDR3 region has the DNA TGTGCCAGCAGCCGACAGTCCACAGATACGCAGTATTTT. The full variable domain, completed using reference TRBV5-6 and TRBJ2-3, is DAGVTQSPTHLIKTRGQQVTLRCSPKSGHDTVSWYQQALGQGPQFIFQYYEEEERQRGNFPDRFSGHQFPNYSSELNVNALLLGDSALYLCASSRQSTDTQYFGPGTRLTVL.

The rearrangement uses TRBV7-2 and TRBJ1-5, with no clear D. The germline gives CDR1 SGHTA, CDR2 FQGNSA. The CDR3 runs 15 residues. The germline V and J ends were trimmed by 5 bases and 0 bases, with 11 bases remaining between them. The CDR3 reads CASSTWIDSNQPQHF. CDR3 coding DNA: TGTGCCAGCAGCACCTGGATTGATAGCAATCAGCCCCAGCATTTT.

The CDR3 loop is CASSQPNEKLFF. In DNA form, the CDR3 reads TGCGCCAGCAGCCAACCAAATGAAAAACTGTTTTTT. The chain combines TRBV4-1 with TRBJ1-4; no clear D gene. Germline values: CDR1 MGHRA, CDR2 YSYEKL. With 2 bases removed from V and 5 bases from J, the gap between germline ends came to 3 bases. The CDR3 consists of 12 residues.

There are a few counts of this clonotype. The chain uses TRBV12-3 or TRBV12-4 and TRBJ2-3, with D possibly matching TRBD1 (5 bases). This CDR3 has 14 residues. The V end was cut by 5 bases, the J end by 2 bases, with 11 bases between. The CDR3, as DNA: TGTGCCAGCAGTCAGGGCAGCTACACAGATACGCAGTATTTT. The encoded protein is CASSQGSYTDTQYF.

This rearrangement joins TRBV10-2 to TRBJ1-5, with D possibly being TRBD1 (5 bases). The CDR3 loop spans 16 amino acids. V shed 3 bases and J shed 1 base, with 13 bases lying between them. Germline loops: CDR1 WSHSY, CDR2 SAAADI. The CDR3 coding sequence is TGCGCCAGCAGTGAAGGCGCAGGGCTGAGCAATCAGCCCCAGCATTTT. Its translation is CASSEGAGLSNQPQHF.

The chain uses TRBV27 and TRBJ2-3, with 9 bases fitting TRBD1. V lost 6 bases to trimming and J lost 0 bases; unmatched junction nucleotides: 7. CDR3 length: 16 residues. Germline lookup yields CDR1 MNHEY and CDR2 SMNVEV (reference sequence). The DNA for the CDR3 is TGTGCCAGCAGGAACTACAGGGGGCTTAGCACAGATACGCAGTATTTT. It is translated as CASRNYRGLSTDTQYF.